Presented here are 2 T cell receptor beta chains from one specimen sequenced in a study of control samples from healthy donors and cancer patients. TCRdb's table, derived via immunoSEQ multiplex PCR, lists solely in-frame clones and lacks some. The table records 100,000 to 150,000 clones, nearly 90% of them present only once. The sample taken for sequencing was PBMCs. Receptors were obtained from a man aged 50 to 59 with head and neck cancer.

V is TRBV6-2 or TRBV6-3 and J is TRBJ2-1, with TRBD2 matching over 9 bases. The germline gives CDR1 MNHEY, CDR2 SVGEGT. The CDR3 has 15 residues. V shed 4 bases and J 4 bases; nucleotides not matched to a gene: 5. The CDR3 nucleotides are TGTGCCAGCAGTTTTATAGCGGGGGCTTACAATGAGCAGTTCTTC. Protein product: CASSFIAGAYNEQFF.

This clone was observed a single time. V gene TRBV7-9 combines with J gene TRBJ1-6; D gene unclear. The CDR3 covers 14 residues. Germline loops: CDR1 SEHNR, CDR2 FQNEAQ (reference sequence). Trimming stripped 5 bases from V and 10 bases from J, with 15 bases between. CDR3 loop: CASSPGNDESPLHF. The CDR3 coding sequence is TGTGCCAGCAGCCCCGGTAATGACGAGTCACCCCTCCACTTT.